These T cell receptor beta chains were read from a single sample in a study of shared clonotypes between healthy human individuals. Data came from immunoSEQ multiplex PCR; TCRdb stores just in-frame clones and leaves some out. This repertoire shows 2 million to 3 million clones, 93% found once; its top ten account for about 0.38%. The sequenced sample consisted of naive CD4+ T cells from PBMCs. These receptors were collected from a man aged 18-30 years in good health. Some clones in this sample may be carry-over from other donors' samples. The CDR3 runs from the conserved cysteine through the conserved F or W.

j_call	v_call	cdr3_length	cdr3_aa
TRBJ1-2	TRBV29-1	11	CSVEFVGGYTF
TRBJ2-2	TRBV5-1	14	CASSLIPNTGELFF
TRBJ2-5	TRBV7-2	14	CASSYRTDRDKTHF
TRBJ2-1	TRBV2	15	CASSEAGGSPHEQFF
TRBJ1-4	TRBV6-6	12	CASSPANEKLFF
TRBJ2-1	TRBV29-1	16	CSVEDHGASSYNEQFF
-	TRBV30	16	CAWISPTGGLSYEQYF
TRBJ1-5	TRBV6-1	13	CASSVEWSQPQHF
TRBJ1-5	TRBV7-3	13	CASSLTKEAPQHF
TRBJ1-1	TRBV5-1	14	CASSLFTGNTEAFF
TRBJ1-1	TRBV7-2	14	CASSSGLTNTEAFF
TRBJ1-5	TRBV6-1	15	CASGGQGTGNQPQHF
TRBJ2-7	TRBV28	12	CASSSGGLEQYF
TRBJ1-5	TRBV7-9	15	CASSLVSGENQPQHF
TRBJ2-7	TRBV10-3	14	CAISLSQGPYEQYF
TRBJ2-3	TRBV7-9	15	CASSSTGASTDTQYF
TRBJ2-2	TRBV7-9	15	CASSLRLAGTGELFF
TRBJ1-4	TRBV28	16	CASSLWVGQRSEKLFF
TRBJ2-5	TRBV30	14	CAWMGLAGVREQYF
TRBJ2-7	TRBV19	18	CASSHRASGAQYGYEQYF
TRBJ2-3	TRBV28	14	CASGLRRGGDTQYF
TRBJ2-1	TRBV9	15	CASSGRPSTRPRQFF
TRBJ2-7	TRBV7-9	15	CASAGTSGFSYEQYF
TRBJ1-2	TRBV13	12	CAARDPNYGYTF